This TCR beta chain was documented in a study of control samples from healthy donors and cancer patients. CDR1 and CDR2 (germline): SGHRS, YFSETQ. The V and J ends lost 0 bases and 1 base, in that order; junction bases with no gene match: 7. This CDR3 region has 16 residues. Generated by immunoSEQ multiplex PCR, the TCRdb table keeps only in-frame clones and is missing some. The repertoire holds about 190,000 clones, around 93% seen once, with 1.5% to 2% in the top ten. This TCR was sampled from a young man in good health. The V call is TRBV5-1, the J call TRBJ2-7, with 7 bases that match TRBD1. Sequenced input: blood. This CDR3 is CASSLGFRGQSYEQYF. The CDR3 region has the DNA TGCGCCAGCAGCTTGGGGTTTAGGGGGCAGTCCTACGAGCAGTACTTC.